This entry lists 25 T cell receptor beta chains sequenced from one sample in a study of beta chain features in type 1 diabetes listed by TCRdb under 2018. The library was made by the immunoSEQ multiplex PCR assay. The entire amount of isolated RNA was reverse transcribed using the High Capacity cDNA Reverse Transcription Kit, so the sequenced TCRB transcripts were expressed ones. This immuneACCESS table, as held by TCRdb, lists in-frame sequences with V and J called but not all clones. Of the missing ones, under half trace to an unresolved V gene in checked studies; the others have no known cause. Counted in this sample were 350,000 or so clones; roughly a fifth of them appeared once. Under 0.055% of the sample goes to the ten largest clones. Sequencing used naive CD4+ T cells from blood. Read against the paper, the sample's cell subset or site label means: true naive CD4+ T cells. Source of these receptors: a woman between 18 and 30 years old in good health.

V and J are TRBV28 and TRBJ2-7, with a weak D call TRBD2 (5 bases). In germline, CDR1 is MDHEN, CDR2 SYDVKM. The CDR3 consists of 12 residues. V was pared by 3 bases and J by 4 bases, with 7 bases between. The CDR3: CASSLRDYEQYF. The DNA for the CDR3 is TGTGCCAGCAGTTTGAGGGATTACGAGCAGTACTTC.

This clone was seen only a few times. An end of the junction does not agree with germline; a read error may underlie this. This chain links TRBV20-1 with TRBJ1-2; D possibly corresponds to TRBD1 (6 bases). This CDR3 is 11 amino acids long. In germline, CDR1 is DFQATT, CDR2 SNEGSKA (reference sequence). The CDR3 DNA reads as TGCAGTGCCTCAAGACTGGACAGACCTTTCTTC. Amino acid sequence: CSASRLDRPFF.

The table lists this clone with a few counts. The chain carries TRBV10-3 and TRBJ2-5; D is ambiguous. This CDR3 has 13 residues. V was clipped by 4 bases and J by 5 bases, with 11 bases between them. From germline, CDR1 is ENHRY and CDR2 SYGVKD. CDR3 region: CAISVLSSETQYF. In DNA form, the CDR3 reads TGTGCCATCAGTGTTTTATCGTCGGAGACCCAGTACTTC.

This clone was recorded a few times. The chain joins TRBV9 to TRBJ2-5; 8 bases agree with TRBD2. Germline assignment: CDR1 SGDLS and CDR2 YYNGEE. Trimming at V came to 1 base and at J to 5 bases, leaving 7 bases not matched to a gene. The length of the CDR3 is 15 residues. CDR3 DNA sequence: TGTGCCAGCAGCGTATCCCCCATAGCGGGGGAGACCCAGTACTTC. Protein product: CASSVSPIAGETQYF.

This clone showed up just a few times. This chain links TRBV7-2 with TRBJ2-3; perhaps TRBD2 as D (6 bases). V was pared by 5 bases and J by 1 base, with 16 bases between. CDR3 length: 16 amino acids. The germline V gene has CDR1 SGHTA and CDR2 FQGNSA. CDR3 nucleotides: TGTGCCAGCAGCCCAAGGTGGGGCGGGGGCACAGATACGCAGTATTTT. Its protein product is CASSPRWGGGTDTQYF.

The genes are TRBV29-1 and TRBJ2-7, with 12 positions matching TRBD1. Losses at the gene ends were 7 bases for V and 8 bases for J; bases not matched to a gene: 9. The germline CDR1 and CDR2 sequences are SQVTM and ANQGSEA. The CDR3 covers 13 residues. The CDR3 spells CSAAGTGGGKQYF. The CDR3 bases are TGCAGCGCTGCCGGGACAGGGGGCGGAAAGCAGTACTTC.

CDR3 in DNA: TGTGCCAGCAGTTTCGACAGCAACACTGAAGCTTTCTTT. The encoded protein is CASSFDSNTEAFF. V is TRBV7-2 and J is TRBJ1-1; D may be TRBD1 (5 bases). With 6 bases removed from V and 2 bases from J, the gap between germline ends came to 10 bases. The length of the CDR3 is 13 residues. From germline, CDR1 is SGHTA and CDR2 FQGNSA.

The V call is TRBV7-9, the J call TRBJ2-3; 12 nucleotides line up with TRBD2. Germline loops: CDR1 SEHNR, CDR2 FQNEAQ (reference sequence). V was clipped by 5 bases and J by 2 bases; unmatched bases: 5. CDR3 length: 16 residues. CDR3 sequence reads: CASSVLAGGTTDTQYF. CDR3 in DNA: TGTGCCAGCAGCGTTCTAGCGGGAGGGACCACAGATACGCAGTATTTT. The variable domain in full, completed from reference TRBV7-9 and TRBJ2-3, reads DTGVSQNPRHKITKRGQNVTFRCDPISEHNRLYWYRQTLGQGPEFLTYFQNEAQLEKSRLLSDRFSAERPKGSFSTLEIQRTEQGDSAMYLCASSVLAGGTTDTQYFGPGTRLTVL.

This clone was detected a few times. CDR3 loop: CAWSLRAGSTDTQYF. The CDR3 coding sequence is TGTGCCTGGAGTCTCCGGGCAGGGAGCACAGATACGCAGTATTTT. The J gene is TRBJ2-3, the V gene TRBV30, with D possibly being TRBD1 (5 bases). This CDR3 has 15 residues. Trimming took 2 bases from V and 0 from J, leaving 12 bases between them. Germline values: CDR1 GTSNPN, CDR2 SVGIG (reference sequence).

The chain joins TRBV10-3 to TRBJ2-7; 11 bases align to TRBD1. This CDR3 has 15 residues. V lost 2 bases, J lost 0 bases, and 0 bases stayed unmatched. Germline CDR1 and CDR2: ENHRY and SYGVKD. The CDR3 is CAISEGTGGSYEQYF. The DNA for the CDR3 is TGTGCCATCAGTGAGGGGACAGGGGGCTCCTACGAGCAGTACTTC.

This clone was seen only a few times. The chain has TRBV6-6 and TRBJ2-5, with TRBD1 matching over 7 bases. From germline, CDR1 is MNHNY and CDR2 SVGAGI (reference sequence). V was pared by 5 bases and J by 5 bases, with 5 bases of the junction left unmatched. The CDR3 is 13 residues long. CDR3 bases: TGTGCCAGCAGTCGACAGGGAGCCGAGACCCAGTACTTC. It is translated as CASSRQGAETQYF.

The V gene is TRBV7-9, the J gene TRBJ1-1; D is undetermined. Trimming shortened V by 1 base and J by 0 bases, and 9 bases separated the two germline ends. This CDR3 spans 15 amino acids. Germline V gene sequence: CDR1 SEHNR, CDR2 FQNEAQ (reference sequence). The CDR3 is CASSLGREMNTEAFF. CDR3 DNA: TGTGCCAGCAGCTTAGGAAGGGAGATGAACACTGAAGCTTTCTTT.

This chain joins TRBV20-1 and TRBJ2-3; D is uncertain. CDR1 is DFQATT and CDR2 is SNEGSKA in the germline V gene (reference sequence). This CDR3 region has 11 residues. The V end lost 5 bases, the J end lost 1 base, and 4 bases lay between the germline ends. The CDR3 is CSAHGTDTQYF. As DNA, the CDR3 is TGCAGTGCTCATGGCACAGATACGCAGTATTTT.

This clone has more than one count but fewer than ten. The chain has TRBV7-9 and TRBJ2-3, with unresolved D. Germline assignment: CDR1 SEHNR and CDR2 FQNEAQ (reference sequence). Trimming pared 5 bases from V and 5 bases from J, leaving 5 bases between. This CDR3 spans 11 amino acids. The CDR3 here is CASSAEDTQYF. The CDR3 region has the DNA TGTGCCAGCAGCGCAGAAGATACGCAGTATTTT.

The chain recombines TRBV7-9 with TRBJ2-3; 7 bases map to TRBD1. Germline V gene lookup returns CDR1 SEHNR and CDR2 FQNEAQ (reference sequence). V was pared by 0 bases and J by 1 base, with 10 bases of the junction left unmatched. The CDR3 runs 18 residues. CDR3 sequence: CASSLASAGTGGTDTQYF. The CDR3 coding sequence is TGTGCCAGCAGCTTAGCGTCGGCGGGTACAGGGGGCACAGATACGCAGTATTTT.

The CDR3 region has the DNA TGTGCCAGCAGCGCCCGGGGAGGGCTGGCCAAAAACATTCAGTACTTC. This codes for CASSARGGLAKNIQYF. The J gene is TRBJ2-4, the V gene TRBV5-4; 7 nucleotides align to TRBD2. Germline-derived CDR1 and CDR2 are SGHNT and YYREEE (reference sequence). V lost 4 bases to trimming and J lost 1 base; unmatched junction nucleotides: 8. This CDR3 spans 16 amino acids.

CDR3 bases: TGTGCCAGTACCGACAGGGGGCAAGTCTATGGCTACACCTTC. Translation: CASTDRGQVYGYTF. This sequence joins TRBV19 and TRBJ1-2; 10 bases map to TRBD1. Losses at the gene ends were 7 bases for V and 4 bases for J; bases not matched to a gene: 6. Germline lookup yields CDR1 LNHDA and CDR2 SQIVND (reference sequence). The CDR3 spans 14 residues.

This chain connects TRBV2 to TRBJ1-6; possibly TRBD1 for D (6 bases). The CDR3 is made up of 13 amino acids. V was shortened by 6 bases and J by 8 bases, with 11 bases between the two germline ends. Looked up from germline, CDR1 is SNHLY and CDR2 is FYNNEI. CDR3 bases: TGTGCCAGCAGGACAGGCGAATATTCACCCCTCCACTTT. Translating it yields CASRTGEYSPLHF.

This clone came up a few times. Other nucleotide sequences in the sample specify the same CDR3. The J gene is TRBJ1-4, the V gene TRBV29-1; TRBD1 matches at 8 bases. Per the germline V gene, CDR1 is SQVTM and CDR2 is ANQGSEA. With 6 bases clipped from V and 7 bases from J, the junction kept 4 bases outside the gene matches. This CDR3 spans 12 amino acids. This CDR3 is CSVGTGGEKLFF. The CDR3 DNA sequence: TGCAGCGTGGGGACAGGAGGTGAAAAACTGTTTTTT.

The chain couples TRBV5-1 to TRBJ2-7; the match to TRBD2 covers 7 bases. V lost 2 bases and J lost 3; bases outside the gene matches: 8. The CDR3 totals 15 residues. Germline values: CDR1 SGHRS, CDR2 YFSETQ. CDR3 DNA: TGCGCCAGCAGCTTATCCGGACTAGAGAGCTACGAGCAGTACTTC. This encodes CASSLSGLESYEQYF.

The CDR3 region is CAIRRGQGDAEAFF. The CDR3 bases are TGTGCCATCAGGAGGGGTCAGGGGGACGCTGAAGCTTTCTTT. The rearrangement links TRBV10-3 to TRBJ1-1, with 7 bases identical to TRBD1. Germline CDR1 and CDR2: ENHRY and SYGVKD. Trimming cost V 6 bases and J 6 bases; bases outside gene matches: 10. The CDR3 covers 14 residues.

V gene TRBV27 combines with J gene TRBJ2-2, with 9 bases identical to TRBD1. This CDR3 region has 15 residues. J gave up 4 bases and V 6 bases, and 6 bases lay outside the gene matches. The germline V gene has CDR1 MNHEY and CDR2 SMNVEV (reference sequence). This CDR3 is CASSKGTGITGELFF. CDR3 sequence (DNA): TGTGCCAGCAGCAAGGGGACAGGGATCACCGGGGAGCTGTTTTTT.

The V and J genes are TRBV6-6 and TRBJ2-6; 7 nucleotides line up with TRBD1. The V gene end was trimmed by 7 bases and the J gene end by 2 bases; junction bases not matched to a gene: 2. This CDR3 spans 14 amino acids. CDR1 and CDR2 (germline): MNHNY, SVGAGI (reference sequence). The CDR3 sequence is CASIGGPGANVLTF. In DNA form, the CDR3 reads TGTGCCAGCATAGGGGGCCCTGGGGCCAACGTCCTGACTTTC.

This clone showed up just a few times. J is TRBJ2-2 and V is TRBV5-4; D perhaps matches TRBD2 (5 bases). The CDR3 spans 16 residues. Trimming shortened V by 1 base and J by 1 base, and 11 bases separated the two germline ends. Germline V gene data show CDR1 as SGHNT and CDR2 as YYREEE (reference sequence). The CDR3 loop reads CASSLSVGMNTGELFF. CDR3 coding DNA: TGTGCCAGCAGCTTGAGTGTCGGGATGAACACCGGGGAGCTGTTTTTT. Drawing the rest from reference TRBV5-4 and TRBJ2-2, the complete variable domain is ETGVTQSPTHLIKTRGQQVTLRCSSQSGHNTVSWYQQALGQGPQFIFQYYREEENGRGNFPPRFSGLQFPNYSSELNVNALELDDSALYLCASSLSVGMNTGELFFGEGSRLTVL.

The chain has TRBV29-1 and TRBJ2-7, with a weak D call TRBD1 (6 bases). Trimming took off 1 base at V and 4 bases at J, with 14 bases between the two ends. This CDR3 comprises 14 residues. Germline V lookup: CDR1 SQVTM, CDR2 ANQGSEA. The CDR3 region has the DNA TGCAGCGTTGAAGTTTCAGGGGTTGGGTACGAGCAGTACTTC. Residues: CSVEVSGVGYEQYF.